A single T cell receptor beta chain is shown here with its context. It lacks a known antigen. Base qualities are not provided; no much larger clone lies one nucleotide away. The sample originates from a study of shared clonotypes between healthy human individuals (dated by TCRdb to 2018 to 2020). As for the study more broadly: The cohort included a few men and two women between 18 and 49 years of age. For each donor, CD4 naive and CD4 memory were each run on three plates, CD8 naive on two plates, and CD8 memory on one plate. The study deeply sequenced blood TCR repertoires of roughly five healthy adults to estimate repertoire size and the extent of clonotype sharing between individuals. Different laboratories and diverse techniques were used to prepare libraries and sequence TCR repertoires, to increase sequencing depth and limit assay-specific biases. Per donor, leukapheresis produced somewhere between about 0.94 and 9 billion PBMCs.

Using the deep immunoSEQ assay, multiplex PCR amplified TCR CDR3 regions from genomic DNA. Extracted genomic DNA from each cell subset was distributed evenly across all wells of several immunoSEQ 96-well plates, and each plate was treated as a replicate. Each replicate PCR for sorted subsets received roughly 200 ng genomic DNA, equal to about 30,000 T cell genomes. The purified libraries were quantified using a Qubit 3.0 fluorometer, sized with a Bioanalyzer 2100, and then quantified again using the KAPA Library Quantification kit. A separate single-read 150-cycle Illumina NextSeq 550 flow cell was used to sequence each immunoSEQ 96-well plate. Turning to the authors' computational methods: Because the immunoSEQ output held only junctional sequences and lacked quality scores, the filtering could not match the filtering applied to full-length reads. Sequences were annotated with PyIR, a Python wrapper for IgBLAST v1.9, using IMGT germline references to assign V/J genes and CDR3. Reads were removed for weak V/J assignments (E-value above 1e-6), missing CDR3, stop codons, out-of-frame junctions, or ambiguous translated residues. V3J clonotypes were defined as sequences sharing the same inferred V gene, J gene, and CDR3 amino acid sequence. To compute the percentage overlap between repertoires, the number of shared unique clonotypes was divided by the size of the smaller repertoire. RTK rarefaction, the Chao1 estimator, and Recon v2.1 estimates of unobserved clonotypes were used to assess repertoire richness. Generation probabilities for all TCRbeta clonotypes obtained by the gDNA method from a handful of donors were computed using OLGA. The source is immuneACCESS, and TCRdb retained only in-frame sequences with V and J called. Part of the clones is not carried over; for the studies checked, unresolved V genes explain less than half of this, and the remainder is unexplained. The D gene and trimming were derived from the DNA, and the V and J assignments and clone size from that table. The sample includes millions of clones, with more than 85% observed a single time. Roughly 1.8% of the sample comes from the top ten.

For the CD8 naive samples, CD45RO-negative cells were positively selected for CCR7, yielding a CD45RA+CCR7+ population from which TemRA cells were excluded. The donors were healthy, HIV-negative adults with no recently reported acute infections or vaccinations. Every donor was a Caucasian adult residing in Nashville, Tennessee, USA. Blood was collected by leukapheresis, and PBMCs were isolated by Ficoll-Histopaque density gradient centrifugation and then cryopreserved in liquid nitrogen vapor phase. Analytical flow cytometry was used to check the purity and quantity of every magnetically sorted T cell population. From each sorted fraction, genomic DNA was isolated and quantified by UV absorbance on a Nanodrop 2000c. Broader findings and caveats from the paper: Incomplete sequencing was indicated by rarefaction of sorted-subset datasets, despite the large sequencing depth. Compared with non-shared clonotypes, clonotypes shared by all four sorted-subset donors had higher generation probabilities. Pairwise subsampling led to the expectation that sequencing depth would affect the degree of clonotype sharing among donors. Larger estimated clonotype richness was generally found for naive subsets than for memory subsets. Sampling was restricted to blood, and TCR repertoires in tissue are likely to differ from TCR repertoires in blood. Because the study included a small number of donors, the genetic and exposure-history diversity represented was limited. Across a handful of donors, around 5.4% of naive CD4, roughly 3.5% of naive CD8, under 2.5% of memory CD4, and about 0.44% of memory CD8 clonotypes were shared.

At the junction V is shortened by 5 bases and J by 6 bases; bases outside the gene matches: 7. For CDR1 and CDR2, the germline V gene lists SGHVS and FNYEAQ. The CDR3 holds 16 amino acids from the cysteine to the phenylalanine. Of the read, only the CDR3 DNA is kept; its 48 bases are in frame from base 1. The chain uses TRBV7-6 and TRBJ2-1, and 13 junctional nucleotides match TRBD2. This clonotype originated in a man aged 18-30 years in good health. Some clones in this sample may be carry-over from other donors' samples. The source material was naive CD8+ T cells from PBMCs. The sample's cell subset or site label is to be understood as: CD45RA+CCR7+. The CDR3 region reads CASSDRTSGSPNEQFF. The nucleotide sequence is TGTGCCAGCAGCGACCGGACTAGCGGGAGCCCCAATGAGCAGTTCTTC.